This T cell receptor beta chain is from a study of T-cell memory formation after mild COVID-19. Findings and limits, study-wide: From day 15 to 85, contracting clones were balanced between CD4 and CD8, whereas later expanders leaned toward CD4+. Second-wave clones reaching peak frequency on day 37 lacked confirmed SARS-CoV-2 specificity. The main location of contracting CD4+ clones was CM and EM, and that of contracting CD8+ clones was EMRA.

TCRdb called the 5' RACE reads again in MiXCR, with one record for every CDR3 protein. Found here are 200,000 to 300,000 distinct CDR3 sequences, approximately 15% of them singletons; the top ten hold approximately 20%. On this clonotype: Its antigen is not known.

Looked up from germline, CDR1 is SGHTA and CDR2 is FQGNSA. The V end lost 4 bases, the J end lost 1 base, and 7 bases lay between the germline ends. The CDR3 covers 13 residues. The sequencing input was PBMCs or a T cell subset sorted from them (not recorded which). This chain links TRBV7-2 with TRBJ1-1; D is undetermined. The clonotype comes from a man younger than 30 who had mild COVID-19 (a few samples of this study predate the infection). Cell type and time point are not known. CDR3: CASSSGWNTEAFF. The CDR3 DNA reads TGTGCCAGCAGCTCGGGGTGGAACACTGAAGCTTTCTTT. Combining the CDR3 with reference TRBV7-2 and TRBJ1-1 gives the whole variable domain GAGVSQSPSNKVTEKGKDVELRCDPISGHTALYWYRQSLGQGLEFLIYFQGNSAPDKSGLPSDRFSAERTGGSVSTLTIQRTQQEDSAVYLCASSSGWNTEAFFGQGTRLTVV.